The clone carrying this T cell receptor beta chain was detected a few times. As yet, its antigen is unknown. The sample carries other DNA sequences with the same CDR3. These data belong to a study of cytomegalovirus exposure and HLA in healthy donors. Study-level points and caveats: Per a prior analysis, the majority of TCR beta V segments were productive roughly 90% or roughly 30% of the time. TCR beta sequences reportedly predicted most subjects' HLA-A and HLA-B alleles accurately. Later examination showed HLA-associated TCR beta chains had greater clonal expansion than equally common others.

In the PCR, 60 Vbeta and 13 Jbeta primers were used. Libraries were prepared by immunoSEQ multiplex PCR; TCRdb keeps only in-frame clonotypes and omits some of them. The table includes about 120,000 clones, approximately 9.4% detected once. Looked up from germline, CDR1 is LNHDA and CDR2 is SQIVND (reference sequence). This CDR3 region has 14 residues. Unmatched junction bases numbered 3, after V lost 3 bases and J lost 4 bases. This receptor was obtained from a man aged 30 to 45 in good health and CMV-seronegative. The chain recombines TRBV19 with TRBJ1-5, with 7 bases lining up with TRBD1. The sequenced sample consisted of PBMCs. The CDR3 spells CASSIAGGNQPQHF. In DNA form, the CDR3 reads TGTGCCAGTAGTATTGCAGGGGGTAATCAGCCCCAGCATTTT.